These 29 T cell receptor beta chains were all obtained from the same sample, sequenced in a study of T cell responses to AZD1222 COVID-19 vaccine. Measured with immunoSEQ multiplex PCR; TCRdb has only the in-frame clones, and not every one. The sample yields around 99,000 clones, about nine tenths seen once. Material: peripheral blood, obtained 28 days after the second AZD1222 dose. The source is an adult who received the AZD1222 COVID-19 vaccine.

The J gene is TRBJ2-1, the V gene TRBV6-2 or TRBV6-3; 8 bases match TRBD2. V lost 2 bases, J lost 8 bases, and 11 bases stayed unmatched. The CDR3 contains 16 residues. The V gene's germline CDR1 is MNHEY and CDR2 SVGEGT. This CDR3 is CASSYLSGSGLYEQFF. CDR3 in DNA: TGTGCCAGCAGTTACCTCAGCGGGAGCGGGTTGTATGAGCAGTTCTTC.

The chain couples TRBV5-5 to TRBJ1-3, with D perhaps matching TRBD1 (5 bases). Trimming took off 0 bases at V and 0 bases at J, with 7 bases between the two ends. Germline values: CDR1 SGHKS, CDR2 YYEKEE (reference sequence). The CDR3 loop spans 15 amino acids. As DNA, the CDR3 is TGTGCCAGCAGCTTGGGGACATACTCTGGAAACACCATATATTTT. Protein product: CASSLGTYSGNTIYF.

The rearrangement uses TRBV7-2 and TRBJ2-1; D unclear. The CDR3 is made up of 16 amino acids. The V gene lost 4 bases and the J gene lost 0 bases, with 13 bases spanning the gap. CDR1 is SGHTA and CDR2 is FQGNSA in the germline V gene. CDR3 in amino acids: CASSSRTESSYNEQFF. CDR3 nucleotides: TGTGCCAGCAGCTCCCGGACGGAAAGCTCCTACAATGAGCAGTTCTTC.

This sequence joins TRBV24-1 and TRBJ2-1, with TRBD2 matching over 10 bases. The CDR3 has 16 residues. Trimming took 6 bases from V and 8 from J; bases not matched to a gene: 12. Germline lookup yields CDR1 KGHDR and CDR2 SFDVKD. The CDR3 DNA follows: TGTGCCACCAGTAACCAGCGGGAGGGCTGGGAAGATGAGCAGTTCTTC. It translates to CATSNQREGWEDEQFF.

The rearrangement links TRBV19 to TRBJ2-1; D is undetermined. V lost 4 bases and J 9 bases, leaving 13 bases between the germline ends. Per the germline V gene, CDR1 is LNHDA and CDR2 is SQIVND (reference sequence). The CDR3 covers 13 residues. The chain's CDR3 is CASSSDGNGEQFF. The CDR3 bases are TGTGCCAGTAGTAGTGACGGAAACGGTGAGCAGTTCTTC.

The rearrangement joins TRBV5-1 to TRBJ2-1; a possible D gene is TRBD2 (6 bases). This CDR3 contains 16 residues. Germline V lookup: CDR1 SGHRS, CDR2 YFSETQ. The germline V and J ends were trimmed by 5 bases and 7 bases, with 22 bases remaining between them. The CDR3 region is CASSKGSLGGENEQFF. As DNA, the CDR3 is TGCGCCAGCAGTAAAGGATCTTTGGGCGGGGAAAATGAGCAGTTCTTC.

In nucleotides, the CDR3 is TGTGCCAGCAGTTTATTGGGGGGCACAGATACGCAGTATTTT. Amino acids: CASSLLGGTDTQYF. The chain combines TRBV27 with TRBJ2-3; D might be TRBD1 or TRBD2, each matching 5 bases. CDR3 length equals 14 residues. V lost 1 base to trimming and J lost 1 base, with 6 bases between them. Germline V gives CDR1 MNHEY, CDR2 SMNVEV (reference sequence).

The CDR3 coding sequence is TGTGCCAGCAGTTTACAGGGAGTCGGTGGAAACACCATATATTTT. It encodes CASSLQGVGGNTIYF. The chain combines TRBV6-6 with TRBJ1-3; maybe TRBD1 (6 bases). Germline loops: CDR1 MNHNY, CDR2 SVGAGI (reference sequence). The V end was cut by 4 bases, the J end by 3 bases, with 13 bases between. The CDR3 extends over 15 amino acids.

The chain joins TRBV5-1 to TRBJ2-2; D remains unclear. Germline V gene data show CDR1 as SGHRS and CDR2 as YFSETQ. The CDR3 loop spans 13 amino acids. The ends were cut back, 2 bases at V and 1 base at J, with 3 bases in the middle. The CDR3 sequence is CASSFQNTGELFF. CDR3 nucleotide sequence: TGCGCCAGCAGCTTCCAGAACACCGGGGAGCTGTTTTTT.

The V and J genes are TRBV6-2 or TRBV6-3 and TRBJ1-5; D remains unclear. CDR1 is MNHEY and CDR2 is SVGEGT in the germline V gene. CDR3 length equals 14 residues. The germline V and J ends were trimmed by 6 bases and 4 bases, with 13 bases remaining between them. The CDR3 is CASSPTSPNQPQHF. The CDR3, as DNA: TGTGCCAGCAGCCCGACCTCACCAAATCAGCCCCAGCATTTT.

The V call is TRBV27, the J call TRBJ1-4; 8 bases agree with TRBD1. CDR3 length: 14 residues. Germline CDR1 and CDR2: MNHEY and SMNVEV (reference sequence). Trimming took 7 bases from V and 3 from J; bases not matched to a gene: 4. The CDR3 DNA follows: TGTGCCAGCATGAAACAGGGGGCTAATGAAAAACTGTTTTTT. As protein: CASMKQGANEKLFF.

With respect to this clone: This CDR3 is also generated by other DNA sequences in the sample. The rearrangement uses TRBV29-1 and TRBJ1-1; 12 bases agree with TRBD1. Germline-derived CDR1 and CDR2 are SQVTM and ANQGSEA. The CDR3 consists of 13 residues. Trimming at V came to 3 bases and at J to 5 bases, leaving 1 base not matched to a gene. CDR3 bases: TGCAGCGTTGAGGGACAGGGGGCAACTGAAGCTTTCTTT. Protein sequence: CSVEGQGATEAFF. The whole variable domain, remainder taken from reference TRBV29-1 and TRBJ1-1, is SAVISQKPSRDICQRGTSLTIQCQVDSQVTMMFWYRQQPGQSLTLIATANQGSEATYESGFVIDKFPISRPNLTFSTLTVSNMSPEDSSIYLCSVEGQGATEAFFGQGTRLTVV.

The chain recombines TRBV7-2 with TRBJ1-5; TRBD1 aligns across 10 bases. After removal of 1 base from V and 6 bases from J, the junction contained 9 bases not matched to a gene. From germline, CDR1 is SGHTA and CDR2 FQGNSA. The CDR3 loop spans 17 amino acids. In nucleotides, the CDR3 is TGTGCCAGCAGCTTAGAGGGGACAGGGGCTGGGGGTCAGCCCCAGCATTTT. Its translation: CASSLEGTGAGGQPQHF.

The chain uses TRBV24-1 and TRBJ2-1; 10 bases are a match to TRBD2. Germline V gene sequence: CDR1 KGHDR, CDR2 SFDVKD. Losses at the gene ends were 3 bases for V and 2 bases for J; bases not matched to a gene: 6. The CDR3 runs 17 residues. The CDR3 loop is CATSDRTSGRTYNEQFF. CDR3 nucleotide sequence: TGTGCCACCAGTGATCGGACTAGCGGAAGGACCTACAATGAGCAGTTCTTC.

The chain combines TRBV2 with TRBJ2-2, with 15 bases identical to TRBD2. Germline V CDR1 and CDR2: SNHLY, FYNNEI. Trimming cost V 5 bases and J 1 base; bases outside gene matches: 5. This CDR3 has 18 residues. The CDR3 region is CASSLLGLAGGNTGELFF. The CDR3 DNA reads TGTGCCAGCAGTCTCCTGGGACTAGCGGGAGGGAACACCGGGGAGCTGTTTTTT.

The chain combines TRBV28 with TRBJ1-2; possibly TRBD1 for D (5 bases). Germline V gene data show CDR1 as MDHEN and CDR2 as SYDVKM. There are 14 residues in the CDR3. V lost 2 bases and J 1 base, leaving 8 bases between the germline ends. Here the CDR3 reads CASSLRQFNYGYTF. CDR3 DNA: TGTGCCAGCAGTTTAAGACAGTTTAACTATGGCTACACCTTC.

The genes are TRBV15 and TRBJ2-2; D might be TRBD1 or TRBD2, each matching 5 bases. V gave up 8 bases and J gave up 2 bases, with 12 bases separating them. The CDR3 totals 14 residues. Germline assignment: CDR1 LNHNV and CDR2 YYDKDF (reference sequence). CDR3 amino acids: CATEVGVNTGELFF. Here the CDR3 DNA reads TGTGCCACCGAGGTGGGGGTCAACACCGGGGAGCTGTTTTTT.

The chain uses TRBV4-1 and TRBJ1-6; D is perhaps TRBD1 (6 bases). Germline loops: CDR1 MGHRA, CDR2 YSYEKL. Trimming took off 1 base at V and 14 bases at J, with 18 bases between the two ends. The CDR3 consists of 15 residues. CDR3 coding DNA: TGCGCCAGCAGCCAAGGGAGGGGGGGCAGCCGCACCCTCCACTTT. Translating gives CASSQGRGGSRTLHF.

The sample holds a few counts of this clone. V and J are TRBV9 and TRBJ2-7, with D unclear. Deletions cut 2 bases from V and 5 bases from J, with 14 bases between. The CDR3 contains 14 residues. Looked up from germline, CDR1 is SGDLS and CDR2 is YYNGEE. The CDR3: CASSVNPNTDEQYF. CDR3 in DNA: TGTGCCAGCAGCGTCAACCCAAACACCGACGAGCAGTACTTC.

The chain recombines TRBV24-1 with TRBJ2-1; TRBD2 matches 13 bases. V trimming: 4 bases; J trimming: 2 bases; junction bases outside the gene matches: 10. Germline loops: CDR1 KGHDR, CDR2 SFDVKD. CDR3 length: 19 amino acids. The CDR3 DNA reads TGTGCCACCAGTGAGTCACCTGGGACTAGCGGGACAGCCTACAATGAGCAGTTCTTC. It yields the protein CATSESPGTSGTAYNEQFF.

V usage is TRBV9 and J usage is TRBJ2-2; D unclear. CDR1 SGDLS and CDR2 YYNGEE come from the germline V gene. Trimming removed 0 bases from V and 1 base from J, with 7 bases in between. The CDR3 is made up of 15 amino acids. The CDR3 loop is CASSVGGMNTGELFF. In DNA, the CDR3 is TGTGCCAGCAGCGTAGGGGGAATGAACACCGGGGAGCTGTTTTTT.

This clone was detected only once. The same CDR3 can be traced to other DNA sequences in this sample. This chain links TRBV27 with TRBJ1-5; unclear D gene. The V end lost 2 bases, the J end lost 3 bases, and 8 bases lay between the germline ends. Germline assignment: CDR1 MNHEY and CDR2 SMNVEV (reference sequence). The CDR3 runs to 14 residues. In DNA form, the CDR3 reads TGTGCCAGCAGTTTAAGTCGGAACAATCAGCCCCAGCATTTT. Residues: CASSLSRNNQPQHF.

The J gene is TRBJ1-1, the V gene TRBV28; tentatively, D is TRBD1 (5 bases). V dropped 6 bases and J dropped 5 bases, with 19 bases sitting between them. The CDR3 consists of 15 residues. Germline assignment: CDR1 MDHEN and CDR2 SYDVKM. The CDR3 protein is CASRYPGRGGTEAFF. As DNA, the CDR3 is TGTGCCAGCAGGTACCCTGGACGGGGGGGGACTGAAGCTTTCTTT.

The J gene is TRBJ2-1, the V gene TRBV18; possibly TRBD1 or TRBD2 for D (5 bases each). There are 13 residues in the CDR3. The V and J ends lost 3 bases and 4 bases respectively, with 7 bases between them. Per germline, CDR1 KGHSH and CDR2 LQKENI. CDR3 region: CASSPGRYNEQFF. For the CDR3, the DNA is TGTGCCAGCTCACCGGGACGGTACAATGAGCAGTTCTTC.

The chain combines TRBV7-9 with TRBJ1-6; D remains ambiguous. Germline-derived CDR1 and CDR2 are SEHNR and FQNEAQ (reference sequence). The CDR3 is 12 amino acids. V was pared by 4 bases and J by 12 bases, with 10 bases between. CDR3 sequence (DNA): TGTGCCAGCAGCTCGATCGGTGGACCCCTCCACTTT. Protein: CASSSIGGPLHF.

The chain combines TRBV4-1 with TRBJ1-6; 9 nucleotides match TRBD1. CDR1 is MGHRA, CDR2 YSYEKL, per germline. V lost 2 bases to trimming and J lost 9 bases; unmatched junction nucleotides: 14. This CDR3 is 18 amino acids long. The CDR3 nucleotides are TGCGCCAGCAGCCAAAGAGCCGCCCCGGGACAGGGTACTTCACCCCTCCACTTT. Its protein is CASSQRAAPGQGTSPLHF.

The J gene is TRBJ2-3, the V gene TRBV4-2, with D tentatively TRBD2 (5 bases). CDR3 length: 17 amino acids. V was pared by 0 bases and J by 1 base, with 14 bases between. The germline V gene encodes CDR1 LGHNA and CDR2 YNFKEQ. CDR3 in amino acids: CASSQDSSGMGTDTQYF. For the CDR3, the DNA is TGTGCCAGCAGCCAAGATTCATCCGGGATGGGCACAGATACGCAGTATTTT.

The gene calls are TRBV11-2 and TRBJ1-2; 7 bases are shared with TRBD1. With 5 bases clipped from V and 4 bases from J, the junction kept 4 bases outside the gene matches. Germline V gene lookup returns CDR1 SGHAT and CDR2 FQNNGV. The CDR3 is made up of 13 amino acids. The CDR3, as DNA: TGTGCCAGCAGCCGATCAGGGGGCTATGGCTACACCTTC. It yields the protein CASSRSGGYGYTF.

In DNA, the CDR3 is TGTGCCAGCAGCCCTCGGGGCTCTGGAAACACCATATATTTT. Its protein product is CASSPRGSGNTIYF. V usage is TRBV7-8 and J usage is TRBJ1-3; no clear D. The CDR3 length is 14 residues. The V end was cut by 5 bases, the J end by 0 bases, with 8 bases between. The germline V gene encodes CDR1 SGHVS and CDR2 FQNEAQ.